The 10 T cell receptor beta chains below were found in one sample sequenced in a study of cytomegalovirus exposure and HLA in healthy donors. The study ran its PCR with 60 Vbeta and 13 Jbeta primers. Generated by immunoSEQ multiplex PCR, the TCRdb table keeps only in-frame clones and is missing some. The sample shows under 200,000 clones, more than 65% of them seen only once. Sequenced sample: PBMCs. These receptor sequences come from a man aged 30 to 39 in good health and CMV-seronegative.

The chain joins TRBV19 to TRBJ2-1; D is unclear. There are 11 residues in the CDR3. The germline V and J ends were trimmed by 7 bases and 3 bases, with 4 bases remaining between them. The germline V gene has CDR1 LNHDA and CDR2 SQIVND (reference sequence). The DNA of the CDR3 is TGTGCCAGTAACTACTACAATGAGCAGTTCTTC. This encodes CASNYYNEQFF.

V and J are TRBV2 and TRBJ2-3, with 11 bases that match TRBD1. The CDR3 consists of 15 residues. The germline CDR1 and CDR2 sequences are SNHLY and FYNNEI. V shed 5 bases and J 3 bases; nucleotides not matched to a gene: 4. The CDR3 loop is CASSPDRGPTDTQYF. CDR3 DNA sequence: TGTGCCAGCAGTCCGGACAGGGGGCCGACAGATACGCAGTATTTT.

The chain has TRBV5-6 and TRBJ2-7; 11 nucleotides line up with TRBD1. V lost 0 bases and J lost 6; bases outside the gene matches: 5. Germline CDR1 reads SGHDT; CDR2 reads YYEEEE. The CDR3 runs to 15 residues. DNA for the CDR3: TGTGCCAGCAGCTTGGGTGGGACAGGGGGATTCGAGCAGTACTTC. Its protein product is CASSLGGTGGFEQYF.

The rearrangement joins TRBV7-8 to TRBJ2-7, with 9 positions matching TRBD2. The CDR3 runs 17 residues. The junction had 14 bases not matched to a gene; V was cut back by 8 bases and J by 0 bases. Germline CDR1 SGHVS, CDR2 FQNEAQ. The CDR3 is CASEGTSPWEDSYEQYF. In DNA form, the CDR3 reads TGTGCCAGCGAGGGGACTAGCCCTTGGGAGGACTCCTACGAGCAGTACTTC.

This clone was recorded a few times. The chain couples TRBV28 to TRBJ2-7, with 8 nucleotides matching TRBD1. The CDR3 length is 16 residues. The V segment lost 2 bases and the J segment 1 base; nucleotides outside the gene matches: 7. The germline V gene encodes CDR1 MDHEN and CDR2 SYDVKM. CDR3 nucleotide sequence: TGTGCCAGCAGTTTAACCTGGGGACAGGTGTCCTACGAGCAGTACTTC. Translated, it gives CASSLTWGQVSYEQYF.

The genes are TRBV7-9 and TRBJ2-3; D may be TRBD1 (6 bases). This CDR3 is 15 amino acids long. The V end lost 1 base, the J end lost 1 base, and 9 bases lay between the germline ends. Per the germline V gene, CDR1 is SEHNR and CDR2 is FQNEAQ (reference sequence). CDR3 in DNA: TGTGCCAGCAGCTTAGGGACAGCGGGCACAGATACGCAGTATTTT. This gives the protein CASSLGTAGTDTQYF.

The chain links TRBV7-9 to TRBJ1-3; possible D gene TRBD1, 5 bases. The CDR3 sequence is 15 residues long. Trimming removed 5 bases from V and 0 bases from J, with 11 bases in between. The germline gives CDR1 SEHNR, CDR2 FQNEAQ (reference sequence). CDR3 nucleotides: TGTGCCAGCAGCGAAGCAGGGTTCTCTGGAAACACCATATATTTT. This translates into CASSEAGFSGNTIYF.

The V and J genes are TRBV19 and TRBJ2-1; tentatively, D is TRBD1 (6 bases). With 3 bases removed from V and 5 bases from J, the gap between germline ends came to 17 bases. The CDR3 is made up of 16 amino acids. Germline V gene lookup returns CDR1 LNHDA and CDR2 SQIVND (reference sequence). CDR3 loop: CASSIDQTGSHNEQFF. CDR3 coding DNA: TGTGCCAGTAGTATTGACCAAACAGGGTCCCACAATGAGCAGTTCTTC.

This clone appeared a single time. This sequence joins TRBV5-6 and TRBJ2-7; 7 bases fit TRBD1. V shed 0 bases, J shed 0 bases, and the junction held 6 bases outside the gene matches. Germline V gene data show CDR1 as SGHDT and CDR2 as YYEEEE. This CDR3 is 16 amino acids long. CDR3 coding DNA: TGTGCCAGCAGCTTGGCCGAGGGACAGCCCTCCTACGAGCAGTACTTC. Protein product: CASSLAEGQPSYEQYF.

The V call is TRBV9, the J call TRBJ2-5, with 7 bases matching TRBD2. Germline V CDR1 and CDR2: SGDLS, YYNGEE. Germline trimming cut 3 bases from V and 3 bases from J; bases unmatched to any gene: 8. The CDR3 has 15 amino acids. The CDR3 reads CASSGWGGGKETQYF. The DNA of the CDR3 is TGTGCCAGCAGCGGGTGGGGGGGTGGTAAAGAGACCCAGTACTTC.